Below, 10 T cell receptor beta chains from the same sample are listed, as sequenced in a study of T cells in Graves' hyperthyroidism and ophthalmopathy. Researchers took RNA transcripts and amplified the TCR beta CDR3 regions from them. The HTBI primer set served for first-round RT-PCR of the TCR CDR3. TCRdb itself ran the multiplex PCR reads through MiXCR, one entry per CDR3 protein. The data show about 49,000 distinct CDR3 sequences, around 55% seen once. Material: peripheral blood or thyroid tissue (not recorded which). These receptors were taken from a man younger than 30 with Graves' hyperthyroidism.

DNA for the CDR3: TGCGCCAGCAGCTTGAGGACAGGGGGGACTGAAGCTTTCTTT. This encodes CASSLRTGGTEAFF. The chain links TRBV5-1 to TRBJ1-1; TRBD1 matches 10 bases. The CDR3 is 14 residues long. Germline assignment: CDR1 SGHRS and CDR2 YFSETQ. Unmatched junction bases numbered 2, after V lost 1 base and J lost 5 bases.

V gene TRBV5-1 combines with J gene TRBJ1-1, with TRBD1 identical over 7 bases. The V and J ends lost 3 bases and 4 bases, in that order; junction bases with no gene match: 9. The CDR3 sequence is 15 residues long. The germline V gene encodes CDR1 SGHRS and CDR2 YFSETQ. CDR3: CASSSDHRGGTEAFF. DNA of the CDR3: TGCGCCAGCAGCTCGGACCACAGGGGCGGCACTGAAGCTTTCTTT.

This clonotype was seen only a few times. This CDR3 is CASSTGVQPQHF. CDR3 nucleotide sequence: TGTGCCAGCAGCACGGGGGTACAGCCCCAGCATTTT. The rearrangement links TRBV9 to TRBJ1-5; the D gene is possibly TRBD1 (5 bases). Germline V CDR1 and CDR2: SGDLS, YYNGEE. This CDR3 has 12 residues. Trimming removed 4 bases at V and 7 bases at J, with 9 bases between. Together with reference TRBV9 and TRBJ1-5, the CDR3 gives the full variable domain: DSGVTQTPKHLITATGQRVTLRCSPRSGDLSVYWYQQSLDQGLQFLIQYYNGEERAKGNILERFSAQQFPDLHSELNLSSLELGDSALYFCASSTGVQPQHFGDGTRLSIL.

This clonotype appeared a few times. One junction end does not reproduce the germline sequence, and a read error may be involved. This sequence joins TRBV5-1 and TRBJ2-7; TRBD1 agrees at 9 bases. The CDR3 loop spans 14 amino acids. Per the germline V gene, CDR1 is SGHRS and CDR2 is YFSETQ. In DNA form, the CDR3 reads TGCGCCAGCAGTTTGGACAGGGGTCACTACGAGCAGTACTTC. It codes for CASSLDRGHYEQYF.

This clonotype has a count of ten or more. The CDR3 loop is CASSRDRVTGELFF. The CDR3 DNA follows: TGTGCCAGCAGCCGGGACAGGGTTACCGGGGAGCTGTTTTTT. This chain links TRBV3-1 with TRBJ2-2; 9 positions agree with TRBD1. V dropped 4 bases and J dropped 5; count of bases not matched to a gene: 2. Germline assignment: CDR1 LGHDT and CDR2 YNNKEL (reference sequence). The CDR3 is made up of 14 amino acids.

A remark on this clonotype: Likely a read error: the CDR3 ends without its conserved phenylalanine or tryptophan. This rearrangement joins TRBV2 to TRBJ1-1, with D uncertain. The CDR3 covers 14 residues. Looked up from germline, CDR1 is SNHLY and CDR2 is FYNNEI. V lost 2 bases to trimming and J lost 8 bases, with 15 bases between them. CDR3 bases: TGTGCCAGCAGTGAACATGAGGTAGAAACCGAAGCTTTCTCT. It codes for CASSEHEVETEAFS.

This clonotype was recorded once. The V and J genes are TRBV7-9 and TRBJ1-1; tentative D call: TRBD1 (5 bases). Germline V lookup: CDR1 SEHNR, CDR2 FQNEAQ (reference sequence). The CDR3 loop spans 14 amino acids. V lost 4 bases, J lost 0 bases, and 9 bases lay in between. The chain's CDR3 is CASSSGLMNTEAFF. In DNA form, the CDR3 reads TGTGCCAGCAGCTCGGGACTTATGAACACTGAAGCTTTCTTT.

The chain is built from TRBV24-1 and TRBJ1-2; 7 positions agree with TRBD1. Germline CDR1 KGHDR, CDR2 SFDVKD. The CDR3 has 14 residues. With V trimmed by 4 bases and J by 3 bases, 4 bases remained unmatched. The CDR3 spells CATSDPTGDYGYTF. Written as DNA, the CDR3 is TGTGCCACCAGTGACCCCACAGGGGACTATGGCTACACCTTC.

This clonotype was observed many times. The chain employs TRBV15 and TRBJ1-6; 9 bases line up with TRBD1. CDR1 is LNHNV and CDR2 is YYDKDF in the germline V gene (reference sequence). J was trimmed by 9 bases and V by 2 bases; bases with no gene match: 5. The CDR3 spans 15 residues. The CDR3 protein is CATSRNPDRGSPLHF. The CDR3 DNA is TGTGCCACCAGCAGAAACCCGGACAGGGGTTCACCCCTCCACTTT.

This chain joins TRBV7-3 and TRBJ1-5; the match to TRBD1 covers 9 bases. V dropped 2 bases and J dropped 3; count of bases not matched to a gene: 5. CDR1 SGHTA and CDR2 FQGTGA come from the germline V gene. The CDR3 length is 16 residues. The CDR3 sequence is CASSLSGTGNNQPQHF. The CDR3 bases are TGTGCCAGCAGCTTATCCGGGACAGGGAACAATCAGCCCCAGCATTTT.